This passage covers 26 T cell receptor beta chains from one sample sequenced in a study of blood T cell repertoires in COVID-19. Sequencing used immunoSEQ multiplex PCR; TCRdb keeps in-frame clones, though not all of them. The sample contains roughly 250,000 clones, around nine tenths of which appear only once. Sequenced material: PBMCs or T cells enriched from blood (not recorded which). These receptor sequences come from a woman aged 45-65 years who had recovered from COVID-19.

The chain has TRBV6-1 and TRBJ1-1; 7 bases map to TRBD1. V lost 5 bases and J lost 1; bases outside the gene matches: 1. CDR3 length: 13 amino acids. Germline CDR1 reads MNHNS; CDR2 reads SASEGT. The DNA of the CDR3 is TGTGCCAGCAGTTGGACAGGGAACACTGAAGCTTTCTTT. Protein sequence: CASSWTGNTEAFF.

This clone has only one observation. V gene TRBV7-8 combines with J gene TRBJ1-4, with D possibly TRBD1 on 6 matching bases. V lost 0 bases and J lost 3, with 8 bases in between. The CDR3 covers 15 residues. CDR1 SGHVS and CDR2 FQNEAQ come from the germline V gene. CDR3 sequence reads: CASSLAGGPNEKLFF. CDR3 DNA: TGTGCCAGCAGCTTAGCAGGGGGTCCTAATGAAAAACTGTTTTTT.

V usage is TRBV2 and J usage is TRBJ2-5, with TRBD2 as a possible D gene (6 bases). Trimming removed 6 bases at V and 1 base at J, with 12 bases between. CDR3 size: 14 residues. Germline V CDR1 and CDR2: SNHLY, FYNNEI. In DNA form, the CDR3 reads TGTGCCAGCAGGCGGGAAACAACCCAAGAGACCCAGTACTTC. It specifies CASRRETTQETQYF.

The chain links TRBV30 to TRBJ2-3; 10 nucleotides agree with TRBD2. The trim removed 4 bases at V and 4 bases at J, leaving 5 bases unmatched. Germline lookup yields CDR1 GTSNPN and CDR2 SVGIG (reference sequence). The CDR3 sequence is 14 residues long. The chain's CDR3 is CAWKASGSPDTQYF. The CDR3 nucleotides read TGTGCCTGGAAGGCTAGCGGGAGCCCAGATACGCAGTATTTT. The full variable domain, completed using reference TRBV30 and TRBJ2-3, is SQTIHQWPATLVQPVGSPLSLECTVEGTSNPNLYWYRQAAGRGLQLLFYSVGIGQISSEVPQNLSASRPQDRQFILSSKKLLLSDSGFYLCAWKASGSPDTQYFGPGTRLTVL.

This chain connects TRBV18 to TRBJ2-3; 13 bases are a match to TRBD2. Per germline, CDR1 KGHSH and CDR2 LQKENI. The CDR3 sequence is 16 residues long. Losses at the gene ends were 6 bases for V and 4 bases for J; bases not matched to a gene: 7. The CDR3 coding sequence is TGTGCCAGCTCGCCAGGACTAGCGGGAGACGCAGATACGCAGTATTTT. The encoded protein is CASSPGLAGDADTQYF.

This chain joins TRBV7-3 and TRBJ1-2, with a weak D call TRBD1 (6 bases). The CDR3 runs to 13 residues. Germline V CDR1 and CDR2: SGHTA, FQGTGA. The V end was cut by 4 bases, the J end by 11 bases, with 17 bases between. This chain's CDR3 is CASSSDSLIQYTF. The CDR3 nucleotides read TGTGCCAGCAGCTCGGACAGCCTCATTCAGTACACCTTC.

The rearrangement uses TRBV2 and TRBJ1-4; D is perhaps TRBD1 (5 bases). Per germline, CDR1 SNHLY and CDR2 FYNNEI. The CDR3 runs 14 residues. V was clipped by 6 bases and J by 4 bases, with 12 bases between them. The CDR3 DNA reads as TGTGCCAGCAGCTCGGACATGATTAATGAAAAACTGTTTTTT. Its translation is CASSSDMINEKLFF.

The V and J genes are TRBV2 and TRBJ2-7, with TRBD1 matching over 9 bases. In germline, CDR1 is SNHLY, CDR2 FYNNEI. The CDR3 sequence is 15 residues long. With V trimmed by 6 bases and J by 3 bases, 9 bases remained unmatched. CDR3 bases: TGTGCCAGCAGAAATTCGGGACAGGGACGCTACGAGCAGTACTTC. Protein product: CASRNSGQGRYEQYF.

The chain employs TRBV6-5 and TRBJ2-7, with a possible D match to TRBD2 (6 bases). The CDR3 runs 14 residues. The V gene lost 6 bases and the J gene lost 5 bases, with 17 bases spanning the gap. Germline V gene lookup returns CDR1 MNHEY and CDR2 SVGAGI. The CDR3 protein is CASRGSRGIHEQYF. The CDR3 DNA is TGTGCCAGCAGGGGGTCGCGGGGCATCCACGAGCAGTACTTC.

This chain joins TRBV5-1 and TRBJ1-2; tentatively, D is TRBD1 (6 bases). Trimming took 4 bases from V and 3 from J, leaving 19 bases between them. The CDR3 length is 16 residues. Germline CDR1 and CDR2: SGHRS and YFSETQ. The CDR3 sequence: CASSQQGRGSYYGYTF. As DNA, the CDR3 is TGCGCCAGCAGCCAGCAGGGGCGAGGGAGCTACTATGGCTACACCTTC.

The rearrangement joins TRBV2 to TRBJ1-1; D ambiguous. V lost 6 bases and J 0 bases, leaving 5 bases between the germline ends. Germline V gives CDR1 SNHLY, CDR2 FYNNEI. The CDR3 is 12 amino acids. CDR3 residues: CASRQMNTEAFF. The DNA for the CDR3 is TGTGCCAGCAGACAGATGAACACTGAAGCTTTCTTT.

The chain recombines TRBV18 with TRBJ2-7; TRBD1 matches at 8 bases. This CDR3 comprises 13 residues. Germline assignment: CDR1 KGHSH and CDR2 LQKENI. The junction had 7 bases not matched to a gene; V was cut back by 6 bases and J by 6 bases. The CDR3 loop reads CASSSRGRAEQYF. The CDR3 DNA sequence: TGTGCCAGCTCGTCCAGGGGGCGCGCCGAGCAGTACTTC.

The chain employs TRBV7-2 and TRBJ2-5; D is unclear. CDR1 is SGHTA, CDR2 FQGNSA, per germline. Trimming cost V 5 bases and J 4 bases, with 11 bases left between them. This CDR3 is 13 amino acids long. In nucleotides, the CDR3 is TGTGCCAGCAGCCCCGAGGCCCCAGAGACCCAGTACTTC. Encoded protein: CASSPEAPETQYF.

Here the CDR3 DNA reads TGTGCCAGAAGCTTAGCTGAGATAAACACTGAAGCTTTCTTT. It encodes CARSLAEINTEAFF. This sequence joins TRBV7-5 and TRBJ1-1. TRBV7-5 is listed as a pseudogene. The CDR3 totals 14 residues.

The CDR3 nucleotides read TGTGCCAGCGCGAGAGGGCTTAACAATGAGCAGTTCTTC. Its protein is CASARGLNNEQFF. V usage is TRBV11-2 and J usage is TRBJ2-1, with D possibly being TRBD2 (5 bases). This CDR3 contains 13 residues. Germline assignment: CDR1 SGHAT and CDR2 FQNNGV. The V end lost 8 bases, the J end lost 5 bases, and 13 bases lay between the germline ends.

This clone has just one count. J is TRBJ2-2 and V is TRBV7-9, with 9 bases matching TRBD2. The CDR3 covers 17 residues. Germline loops: CDR1 SEHNR, CDR2 FQNEAQ (reference sequence). V lost 1 base and J lost 2; bases outside the gene matches: 5. In nucleotides, the CDR3 is TGTGCCAGCAGCTTAGTCTCCCTAGCGGGAAACACCGGGGAGCTGTTTTTT. The encoded protein is CASSLVSLAGNTGELFF.

V usage is TRBV6-5 and J usage is TRBJ1-2; 9 bases fit TRBD1. V lost 5 bases to trimming and J lost 4 bases; unmatched junction nucleotides: 5. This CDR3 region has 14 residues. The V gene's germline CDR1 is MNHEY and CDR2 SVGAGI. CDR3 protein: CASSRTGDGYGYTF. The CDR3 DNA follows: TGTGCCAGCAGTCGGACAGGGGACGGCTATGGCTACACCTTC.

The chain joins TRBV5-1 to TRBJ2-5; 10 bases match TRBD2. Germline values: CDR1 SGHRS, CDR2 YFSETQ. Germline trimming cut 5 bases from V and 5 bases from J; bases unmatched to any gene: 9. CDR3 length: 15 residues. The CDR3 DNA reads as TGCGCCAGCAGGTCTCGACTAGCGGGTGCCGAGACCCAGTACTTC. Translation gives CASRSRLAGAETQYF.

The chain uses TRBV6-6 and TRBJ1-1; 7 nucleotides line up with TRBD1. Unmatched junction bases numbered 2, after V lost 3 bases and J lost 1 base. Germline assignment: CDR1 MNHNY and CDR2 SVGAGI (reference sequence). This CDR3 comprises 14 residues. The CDR3 here is CASSYAGGNTEAFF. DNA of the CDR3: TGTGCCAGCAGTTATGCAGGGGGGAACACTGAAGCTTTCTTT.

At least ten counts were recorded for this clone. The rearrangement joins TRBV10-3 to TRBJ1-3; the D gene is possibly TRBD1 (6 bases). The V end was cut by 7 bases, the J end by 3 bases, with 7 bases between. CDR1 is ENHRY and CDR2 is SYGVKD in the germline V gene. The CDR3 is 12 residues long. The CDR3, as DNA: TGTGCCATCAAGGGGGATGGAAACACCATATATTTT. Protein sequence: CAIKGDGNTIYF.

The gene calls are TRBV24-1 and TRBJ2-5; weak D call: TRBD2 (5 bases). V shed 3 bases and J shed 5 bases, with 12 bases lying between them. The CDR3 consists of 14 residues. Germline CDR1 and CDR2: KGHDR and SFDVKD. CDR3 nucleotide sequence: TGTGCCACCAGTGATCCCGCCCGCGGGGAGACCCAGTACTTC. Translated, it gives CATSDPARGETQYF.

The chain is built from TRBV2 and TRBJ1-2, with a possible D match to TRBD1 (5 bases). Trimming stripped 3 bases from V and 1 base from J, with 9 bases between. CDR1 and CDR2 from the germline V gene are SNHLY and FYNNEI. The CDR3 runs to 14 residues. DNA for the CDR3: TGTGCCAGCAGTGATACCAGGGTTAACTATGGCTACACCTTC. Its protein is CASSDTRVNYGYTF.

The genes are TRBV28 and TRBJ1-2; 7 positions agree with TRBD1. The CDR3 totals 14 residues. The junction had 9 bases not matched to a gene; V was cut back by 3 bases and J by 8 bases. The V gene's germline CDR1 is MDHEN and CDR2 SYDVKM. CDR3 nucleotides: TGTGCCAGCAGTTTGATTGCGACAGGGCTAGGCTACACCTTC. Translating gives CASSLIATGLGYTF.

CDR3 sequence (DNA): TGTGCCAGTAAGCTAGCGGGAGCCGGGGAGCTGTTTTTT. Amino acid sequence: CASKLAGAGELFF. This rearrangement joins TRBV19 to TRBJ2-2; TRBD2 aligns across 10 bases. CDR1 LNHDA and CDR2 SQIVND come from the germline V gene (reference sequence). The CDR3 has 13 amino acids. V was pared by 7 bases and J by 6 bases, with 2 bases of the junction left unmatched.

This sequence joins TRBV5-4 and TRBJ2-7, with 9 bases that match TRBD1. The CDR3 has 15 amino acids. Germline trimming cut 4 bases from V and 6 bases from J; bases unmatched to any gene: 11. Per germline, CDR1 SGHNT and CDR2 YYREEE (reference sequence). The DNA for the CDR3 is TGTGCCAGCAGCCCCAGACCGGGACAGGGAGGCGAGCAGTACTTC. Translated, it gives CASSPRPGQGGEQYF.

V gene TRBV5-5 combines with J gene TRBJ2-7; TRBD2 is a possible D gene (5 bases). This CDR3 region has 15 residues. Per germline, CDR1 SGHKS and CDR2 YYEKEE (reference sequence). Trimming took 0 bases from V and 0 from J, leaving 10 bases between them. CDR3 sequence reads: CASSLGPGSSYEQYF. CDR3 coding DNA: TGTGCCAGCAGCTTGGGGCCGGGGAGCTCCTACGAGCAGTACTTC.